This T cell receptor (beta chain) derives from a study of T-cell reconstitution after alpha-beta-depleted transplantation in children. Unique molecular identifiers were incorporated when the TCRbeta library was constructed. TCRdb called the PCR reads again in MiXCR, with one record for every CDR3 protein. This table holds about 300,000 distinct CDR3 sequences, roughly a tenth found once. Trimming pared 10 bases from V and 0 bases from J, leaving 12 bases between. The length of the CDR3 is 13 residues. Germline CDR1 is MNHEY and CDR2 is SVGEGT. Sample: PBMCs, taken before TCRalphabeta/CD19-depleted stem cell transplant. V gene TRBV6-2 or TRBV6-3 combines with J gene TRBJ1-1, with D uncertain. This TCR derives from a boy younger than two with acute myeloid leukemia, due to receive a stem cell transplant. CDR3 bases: TGTGCCATCACTACTGGGGTGAACACTGAAGCTTTCTTT. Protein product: CAITTGVNTEAFF.